This T cell receptor (beta chain) was obtained from a study of cytomegalovirus exposure and HLA in healthy donors. Researchers ran the PCR with 60 Vbeta and 13 Jbeta primers. Authors' analysis steps: Around 11 million shared chains were among the about 80 million unique TCR beta chains that a later analysis counted. TCRdb's copy holds only in-frame clones and misses some; the assay was immunoSEQ multiplex PCR. V and J calls and clone size are given by that table; D and trimming were obtained from the DNA. The data contain about 120,000 clones, 60% to 85% of them singletons. Input material: PBMCs. The sequence was obtained from a woman aged 35 to 49 in good health and CMV-seropositive.

The CDR3 DNA reads TGTGCCAGCAGTTTCCGCGGGACAGGGGTGTCACCCCTCCACTTT. Translating it yields CASSFRGTGVSPLHF. This chain joins TRBV7-9 and TRBJ1-6; 10 bases match TRBD1. This CDR3 is 15 amino acids long. CDR1 and CDR2 (germline): SEHNR, FQNEAQ (reference sequence). V shed 6 bases, J shed 10 bases, and the junction held 9 bases outside the gene matches. The full variable domain, with the rest looked up from reference TRBV7-9 and TRBJ1-6, is DTGVSQNPRHKITKRGQNVTFRCDPISEHNRLYWYRQTLGQGPEFLTYFQNEAQLEKSRLLSDRFSAERPKGSFSTLEIQRTEQGDSAMYLCASSFRGTGVSPLHFGNGTRLTVT.